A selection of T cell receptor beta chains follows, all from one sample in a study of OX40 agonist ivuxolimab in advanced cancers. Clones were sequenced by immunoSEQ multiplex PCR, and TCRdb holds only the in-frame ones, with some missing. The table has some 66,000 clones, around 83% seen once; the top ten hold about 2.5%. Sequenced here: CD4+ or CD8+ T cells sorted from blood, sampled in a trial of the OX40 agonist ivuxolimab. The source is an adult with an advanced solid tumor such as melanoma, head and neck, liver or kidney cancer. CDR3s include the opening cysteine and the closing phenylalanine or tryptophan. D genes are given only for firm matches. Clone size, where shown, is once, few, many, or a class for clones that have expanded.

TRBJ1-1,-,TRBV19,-,TGTGCCGTGACCGGGACGGAGCTTACTGAAGCTTTCTTT,CAVTGTELTEAFF
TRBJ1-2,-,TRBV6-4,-,TGTGCCAGCAGTGAGACAGGAGCTAACTATGGCTACACCTTC,CASSETGANYGYTF
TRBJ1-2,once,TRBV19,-,TGTGCCAGTAGTATAGCCCCTACAGGGAACTATGGCTACACCTTC,CASSIAPTGNYGYTF
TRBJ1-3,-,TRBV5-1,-,TGCGCCAGCAGCTTGGCCCGCCAAACACAACGGGGAAACACCATATATTTT,CASSLARQTQRGNTIYF
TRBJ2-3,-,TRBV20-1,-,TGCAGTGCCCCCCACCCAGATACGCAGTATTTT,CSAPHPDTQYF
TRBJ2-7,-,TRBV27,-,TGTGCCAGCAGTCTACGACGCCCCCCGGTGGGCTACGAGCAGTACTTC,CASSLRRPPVGYEQYF
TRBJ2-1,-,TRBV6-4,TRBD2,TGTGCCAGCAGTGCGCTAGCGGGAGGTCGGAATGAGCAGTTCTTC,CASSALAGGRNEQFF
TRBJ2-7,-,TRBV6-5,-,TGTGCCAGCAGTTACTCGCCTAGTACTTACGAGCAGTACTTC,CASSYSPSTYEQYF
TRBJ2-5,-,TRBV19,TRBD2,TGTGCCAGCCCGGGACTAGCGGGAGGGAGGTGTCAAGAGACCCAGTACTTC,CASPGLAGGRCQETQYF
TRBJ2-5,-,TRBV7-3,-,TGTGCCAGCAGCTTAACCGGGAGAAATCGAGAGACCCAGTACTTC,CASSLTGRNRETQYF
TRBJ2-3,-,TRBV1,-,TGCACCAGCTCCCTAGGGACCCGGGATACGCAGTATTTT,CTSSLGTRDTQYF